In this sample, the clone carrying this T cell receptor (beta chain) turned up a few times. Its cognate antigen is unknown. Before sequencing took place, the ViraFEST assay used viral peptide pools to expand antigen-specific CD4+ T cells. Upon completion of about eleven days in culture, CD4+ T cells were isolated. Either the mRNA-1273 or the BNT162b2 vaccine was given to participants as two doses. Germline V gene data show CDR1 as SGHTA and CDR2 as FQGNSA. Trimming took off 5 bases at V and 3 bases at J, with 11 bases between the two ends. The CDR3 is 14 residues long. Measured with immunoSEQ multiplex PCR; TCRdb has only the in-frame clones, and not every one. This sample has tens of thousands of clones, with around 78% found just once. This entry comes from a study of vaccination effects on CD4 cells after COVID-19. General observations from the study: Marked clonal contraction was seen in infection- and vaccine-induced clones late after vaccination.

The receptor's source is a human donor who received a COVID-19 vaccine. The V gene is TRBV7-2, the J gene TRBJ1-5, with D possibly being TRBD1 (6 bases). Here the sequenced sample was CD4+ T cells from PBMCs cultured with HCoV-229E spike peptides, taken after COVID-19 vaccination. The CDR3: CASSPDRINQPQHF. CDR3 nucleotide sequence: TGTGCCAGCAGCCCGGACAGAATCAATCAGCCCCAGCATTTT.